This T cell receptor (beta chain) was profiled in a study of shared clonotypes between healthy human individuals. Study results and caveats: Naive subsets typically showed greater estimated richness than memory subsets.

Deep-level settings were used for running the assay. Method: immunoSEQ multiplex PCR; TCRdb's copy keeps in-frame clones and lacks some. This sample has under 1,100,000 clones; under 80% occur once, and the top ten carry about 1.5%. A note on this clone: The antigen is not known.

V lost 1 base to trimming and J lost 0 bases, with 10 bases between them. Germline CDR1 and CDR2: SGHTA and FQGNSA. This CDR3 has 16 amino acids. The sequence was obtained from a man between 18 and 29 years old in good health. Source material: memory CD4+ T cells sorted from blood. The sample's subset: CD45RA-negative fraction. The chain couples TRBV7-2 to TRBJ1-3; maybe TRBD1 (6 bases). The CDR3 loop is CASSLGAGASGNTIYF. Written as DNA, the CDR3 is TGTGCCAGCAGCTTAGGAGCAGGGGCCTCTGGAAACACCATATATTTT.